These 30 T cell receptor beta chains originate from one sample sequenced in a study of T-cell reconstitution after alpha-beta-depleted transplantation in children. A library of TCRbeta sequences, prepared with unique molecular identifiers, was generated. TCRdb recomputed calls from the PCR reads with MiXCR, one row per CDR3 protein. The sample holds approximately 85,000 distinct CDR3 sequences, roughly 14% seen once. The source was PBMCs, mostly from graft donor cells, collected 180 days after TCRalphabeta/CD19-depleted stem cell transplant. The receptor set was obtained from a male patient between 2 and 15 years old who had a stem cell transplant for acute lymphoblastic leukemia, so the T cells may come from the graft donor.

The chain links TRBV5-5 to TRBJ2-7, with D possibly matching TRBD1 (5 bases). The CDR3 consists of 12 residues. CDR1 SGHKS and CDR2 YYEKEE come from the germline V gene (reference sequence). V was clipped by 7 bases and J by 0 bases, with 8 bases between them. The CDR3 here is CASQGSSYEQYF. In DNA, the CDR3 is TGTGCCAGCCAGGGTAGCTCCTACGAGCAGTACTTC.

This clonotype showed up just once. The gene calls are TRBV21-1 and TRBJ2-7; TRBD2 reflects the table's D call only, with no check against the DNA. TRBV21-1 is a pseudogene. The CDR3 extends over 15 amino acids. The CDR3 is CASSKGLADNYEQYF. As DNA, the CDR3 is TGTGCCAGCAGCAAGGGTCTAGCAGACAACTACGAGCAGTACTTC.

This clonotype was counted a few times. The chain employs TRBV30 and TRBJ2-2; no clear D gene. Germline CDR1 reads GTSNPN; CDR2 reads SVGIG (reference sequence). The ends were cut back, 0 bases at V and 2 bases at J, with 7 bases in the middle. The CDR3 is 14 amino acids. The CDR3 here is CAWSVRSNTGELFF. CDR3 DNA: TGTGCCTGGAGTGTAAGGTCAAACACCGGGGAGCTGTTTTTT.

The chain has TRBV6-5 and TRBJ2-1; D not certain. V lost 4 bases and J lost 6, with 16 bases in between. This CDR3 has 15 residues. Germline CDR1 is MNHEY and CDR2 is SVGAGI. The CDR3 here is CASSFPGWTGNEQFF. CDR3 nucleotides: TGTGCCAGCAGTTTCCCCGGGTGGACGGGCAATGAGCAGTTCTTC.

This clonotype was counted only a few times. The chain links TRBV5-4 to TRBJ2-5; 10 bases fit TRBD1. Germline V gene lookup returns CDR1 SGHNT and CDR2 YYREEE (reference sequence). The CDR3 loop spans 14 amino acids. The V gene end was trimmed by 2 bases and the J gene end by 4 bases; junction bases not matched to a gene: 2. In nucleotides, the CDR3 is TGTGCCAGCAGCTTCGACAGGGGGCGAGAGACCCAGTACTTC. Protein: CASSFDRGRETQYF.

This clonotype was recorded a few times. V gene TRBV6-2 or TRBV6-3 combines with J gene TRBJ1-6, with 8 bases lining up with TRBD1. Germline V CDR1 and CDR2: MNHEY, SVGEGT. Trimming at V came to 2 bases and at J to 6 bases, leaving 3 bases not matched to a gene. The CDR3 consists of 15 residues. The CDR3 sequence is CASSYTGGPNSPLHF. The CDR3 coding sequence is TGTGCCAGCAGTTACACAGGGGGTCCTAATTCACCCCTCCACTTT.

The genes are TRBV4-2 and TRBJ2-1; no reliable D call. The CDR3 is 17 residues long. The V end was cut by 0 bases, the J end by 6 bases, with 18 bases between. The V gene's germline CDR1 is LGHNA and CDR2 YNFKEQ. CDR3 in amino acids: CASSQDVGQIRPNEQFF. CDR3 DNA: TGTGCCAGCAGCCAAGATGTAGGCCAGATACGGCCCAATGAGCAGTTCTTC.

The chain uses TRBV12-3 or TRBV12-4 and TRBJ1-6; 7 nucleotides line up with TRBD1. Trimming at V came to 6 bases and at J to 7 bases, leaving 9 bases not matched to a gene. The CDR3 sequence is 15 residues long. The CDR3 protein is CASSSHRGYNSPLHF. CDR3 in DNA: TGTGCCAGCAGCAGTCACAGGGGATACAATTCACCCCTCCACTTT.

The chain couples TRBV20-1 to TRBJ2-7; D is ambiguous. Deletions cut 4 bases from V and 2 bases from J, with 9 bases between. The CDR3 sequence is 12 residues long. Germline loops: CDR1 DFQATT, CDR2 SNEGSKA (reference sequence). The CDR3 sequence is CSAKRFTYEQYF. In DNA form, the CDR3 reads TGCAGTGCTAAAAGGTTTACCTACGAGCAGTACTTC.

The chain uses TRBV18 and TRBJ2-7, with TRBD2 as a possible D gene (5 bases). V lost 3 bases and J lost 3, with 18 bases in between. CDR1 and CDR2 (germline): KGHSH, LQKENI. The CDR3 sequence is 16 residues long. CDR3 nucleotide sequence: TGTGCCAGCTCACCCGCGCGGGCAGGCGAGAACTACGAGCAGTACTTC. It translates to CASSPARAGENYEQYF.

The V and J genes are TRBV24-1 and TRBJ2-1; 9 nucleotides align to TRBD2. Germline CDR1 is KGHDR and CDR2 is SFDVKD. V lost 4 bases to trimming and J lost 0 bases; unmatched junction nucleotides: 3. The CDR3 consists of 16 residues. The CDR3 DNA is TGTGCCACCAGTGACCTTAGCGGGAGCTCCTACAATGAGCAGTTCTTC. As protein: CATSDLSGSSYNEQFF.

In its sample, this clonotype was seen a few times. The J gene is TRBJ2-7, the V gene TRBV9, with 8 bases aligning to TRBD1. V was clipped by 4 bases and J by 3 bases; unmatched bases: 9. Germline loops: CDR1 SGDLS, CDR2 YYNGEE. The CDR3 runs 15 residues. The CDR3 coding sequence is TGTGCCAGCAGCCCCTCGGGACAGGCCTTCTACGAGCAGTACTTC. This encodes CASSPSGQAFYEQYF.

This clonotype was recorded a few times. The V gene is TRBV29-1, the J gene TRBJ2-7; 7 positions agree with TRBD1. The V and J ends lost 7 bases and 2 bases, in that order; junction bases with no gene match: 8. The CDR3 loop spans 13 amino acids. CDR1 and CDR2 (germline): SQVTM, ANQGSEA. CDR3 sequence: CSAREGAPYEQYF. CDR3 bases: TGCAGCGCTAGAGAGGGGGCTCCCTACGAGCAGTACTTC.

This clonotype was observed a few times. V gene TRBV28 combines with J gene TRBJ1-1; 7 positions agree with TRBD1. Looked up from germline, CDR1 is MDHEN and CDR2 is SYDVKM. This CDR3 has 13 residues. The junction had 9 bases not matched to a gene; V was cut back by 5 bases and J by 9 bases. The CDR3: CASSLGTALKAFF. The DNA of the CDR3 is TGTGCCAGCAGTCTCGGGACAGCGCTAAAAGCTTTCTTT.

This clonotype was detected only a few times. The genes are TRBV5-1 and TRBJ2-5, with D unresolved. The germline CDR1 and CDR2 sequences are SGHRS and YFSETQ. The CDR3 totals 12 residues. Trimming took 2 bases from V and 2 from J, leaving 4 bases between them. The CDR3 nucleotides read TGCGCCAGCAGCTTTCAGCAAGAGACCCAGTACTTC. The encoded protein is CASSFQQETQYF. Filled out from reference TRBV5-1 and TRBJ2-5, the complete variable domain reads KAGVTQTPRYLIKTRGQQVTLSCSPISGHRSVSWYQQTPGQGLQFLFEYFSETQRNKGNFPGRFSGRQFSNSRSEMNVSTLELGDSALYLCASSFQQETQYFGPGTRLLVL.

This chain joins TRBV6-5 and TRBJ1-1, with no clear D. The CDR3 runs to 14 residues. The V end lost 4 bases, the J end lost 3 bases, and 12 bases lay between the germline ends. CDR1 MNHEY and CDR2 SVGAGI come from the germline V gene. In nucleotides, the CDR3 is TGTGCCAGCAGTTTTAAAGGCGGCTACACTGAAGCTTTCTTT. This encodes CASSFKGGYTEAFF.

CDR3 sequence (DNA): TGTGCCAGCAGCCCTGACGGACAGGGGTACAATGAGCAGTTCTTC. Protein: CASSPDGQGYNEQFF. The chain is built from TRBV7-6 and TRBJ2-1; 9 nucleotides match TRBD1. There are 15 residues in the CDR3. Germline CDR1 SGHVS, CDR2 FNYEAQ. V was pared by 5 bases and J by 4 bases, with 6 bases of the junction left unmatched. Together with reference TRBV7-6 and TRBJ2-1, the CDR3 gives the full variable domain: GAGVSQSPRYKVTKRGQDVALRCDPISGHVSLYWYRQALGQGPEFLTYFNYEAQQDKSGLPNDRFSAERPEGSISTLTIQRTEQRDSAMYRCASSPDGQGYNEQFFGPGTRLTVL.

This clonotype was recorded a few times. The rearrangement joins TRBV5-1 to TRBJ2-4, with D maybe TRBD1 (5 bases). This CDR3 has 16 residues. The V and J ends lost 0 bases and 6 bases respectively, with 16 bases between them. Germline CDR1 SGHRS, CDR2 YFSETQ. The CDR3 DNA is TGCGCCAGCAGCTTGGCCTTGGGAAGGGGCCGAAACATTCAGTACTTC. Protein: CASSLALGRGRNIQYF.

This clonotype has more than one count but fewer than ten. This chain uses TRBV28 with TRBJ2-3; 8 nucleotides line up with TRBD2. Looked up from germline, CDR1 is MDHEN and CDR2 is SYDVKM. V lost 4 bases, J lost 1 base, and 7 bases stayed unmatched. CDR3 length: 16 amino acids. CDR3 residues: CASSYSGGSGTDTQYF. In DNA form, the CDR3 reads TGTGCCAGCAGTTACAGCGGGGGTAGTGGCACAGATACGCAGTATTTT.

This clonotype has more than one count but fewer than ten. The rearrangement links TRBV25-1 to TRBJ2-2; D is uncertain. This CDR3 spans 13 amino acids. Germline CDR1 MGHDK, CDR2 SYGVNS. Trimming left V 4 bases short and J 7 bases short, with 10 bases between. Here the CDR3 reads CASSVEWIGELFF. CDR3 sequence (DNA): TGTGCCAGCAGTGTCGAGTGGATCGGGGAGCTGTTTTTT.

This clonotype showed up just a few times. DNA of the CDR3: TGTGCCAGCAGCTTAGCGACTAGCGGGAGGGCCCGTGTAGAGACCCAGTACTTC. As protein: CASSLATSGRARVETQYF. J is TRBJ2-5 and V is TRBV11-1, with TRBD2 matching 14 bases. Germline CDR1 SGHAT, CDR2 FQDESV (reference sequence). Trimming cost V 0 bases and J 4 bases; bases outside gene matches: 7. CDR3 size: 18 residues. The variable domain in full, completed from reference TRBV11-1 and TRBJ2-5, reads EAEVAQSPRYKITEKSQAVAFWCDPISGHATLYWYRQILGQGPELLVQFQDESVVDDSQLPKDRFSAERLKGVDSTLKIQPAELGDSAMYLCASSLATSGRARVETQYFGPGTRLLVL.

In DNA form, the CDR3 reads TGCGCCAGCAGCCAAGATCTGAGGCATGAGCAGTTCTTC. This translates into CASSQDLRHEQFF. The V gene is TRBV4-3, the J gene TRBJ2-1; D gene uncertain. The ends were cut back, 0 bases at V and 8 bases at J, with 8 bases in the middle. CDR3 length equals 13 residues. Germline CDR1 LGHNA, CDR2 YSLEER.

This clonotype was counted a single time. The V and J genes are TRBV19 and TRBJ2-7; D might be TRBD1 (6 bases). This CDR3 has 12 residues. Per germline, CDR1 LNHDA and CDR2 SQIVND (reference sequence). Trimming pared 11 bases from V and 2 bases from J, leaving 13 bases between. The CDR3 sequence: CAAGAGPYEQYF. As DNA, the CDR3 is TGTGCCGCAGGGGCAGGCCCCTACGAGCAGTACTTC.

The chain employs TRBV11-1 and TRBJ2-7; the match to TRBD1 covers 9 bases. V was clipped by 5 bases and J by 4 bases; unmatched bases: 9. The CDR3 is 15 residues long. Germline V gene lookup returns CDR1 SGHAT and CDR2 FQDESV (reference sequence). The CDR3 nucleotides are TGTGCCAGCAGCCAGGTATTGGGACAGGGTTACGAGCAGTACTTC. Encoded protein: CASSQVLGQGYEQYF.

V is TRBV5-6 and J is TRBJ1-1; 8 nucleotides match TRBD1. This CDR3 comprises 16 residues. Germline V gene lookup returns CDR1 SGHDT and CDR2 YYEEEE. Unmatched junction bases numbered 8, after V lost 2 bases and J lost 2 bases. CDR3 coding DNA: TGTGCCAGCAGCTTAGGGGCAGGGGGCGGTAACACTGAAGCTTTCTTT. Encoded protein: CASSLGAGGGNTEAFF.

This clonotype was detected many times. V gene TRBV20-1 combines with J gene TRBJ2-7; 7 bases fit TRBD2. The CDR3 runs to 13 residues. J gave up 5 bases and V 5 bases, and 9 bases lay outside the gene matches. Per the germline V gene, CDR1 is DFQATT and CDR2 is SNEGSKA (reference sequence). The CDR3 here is CSAGGGPTDEQYF. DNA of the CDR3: TGCAGTGCTGGGGGGGGACCGACCGACGAGCAGTACTTC.

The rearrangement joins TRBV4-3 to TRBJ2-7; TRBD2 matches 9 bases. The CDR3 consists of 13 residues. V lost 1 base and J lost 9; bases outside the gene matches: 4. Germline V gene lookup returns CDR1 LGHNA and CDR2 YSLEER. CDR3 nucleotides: TGCGCCAGCAGCCAAGCTAGCGGGGACGGGCAGTACTTC. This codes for CASSQASGDGQYF.

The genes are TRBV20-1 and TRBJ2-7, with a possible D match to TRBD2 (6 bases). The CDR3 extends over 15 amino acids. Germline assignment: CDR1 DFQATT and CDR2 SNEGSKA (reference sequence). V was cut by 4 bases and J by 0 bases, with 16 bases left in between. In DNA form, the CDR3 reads TGCAGTGCTATGGGATGGGAGGTAAACTCCTACGAGCAGTACTTC. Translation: CSAMGWEVNSYEQYF.

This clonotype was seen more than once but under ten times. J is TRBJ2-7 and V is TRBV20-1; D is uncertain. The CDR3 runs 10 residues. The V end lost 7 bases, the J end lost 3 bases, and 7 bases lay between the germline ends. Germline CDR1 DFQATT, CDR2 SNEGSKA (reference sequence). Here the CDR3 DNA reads TGCAGTGTCGTCGACTACGAGCAGTACTTC. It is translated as CSVVDYEQYF.

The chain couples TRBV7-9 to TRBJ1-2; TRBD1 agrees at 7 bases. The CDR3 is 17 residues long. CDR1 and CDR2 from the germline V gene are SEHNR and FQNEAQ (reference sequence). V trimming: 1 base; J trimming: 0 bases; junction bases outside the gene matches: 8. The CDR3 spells CASSLDGTVGSNYGYTF. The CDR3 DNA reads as TGTGCCAGCAGCTTAGACGGGACAGTCGGCTCTAACTATGGCTACACCTTC.